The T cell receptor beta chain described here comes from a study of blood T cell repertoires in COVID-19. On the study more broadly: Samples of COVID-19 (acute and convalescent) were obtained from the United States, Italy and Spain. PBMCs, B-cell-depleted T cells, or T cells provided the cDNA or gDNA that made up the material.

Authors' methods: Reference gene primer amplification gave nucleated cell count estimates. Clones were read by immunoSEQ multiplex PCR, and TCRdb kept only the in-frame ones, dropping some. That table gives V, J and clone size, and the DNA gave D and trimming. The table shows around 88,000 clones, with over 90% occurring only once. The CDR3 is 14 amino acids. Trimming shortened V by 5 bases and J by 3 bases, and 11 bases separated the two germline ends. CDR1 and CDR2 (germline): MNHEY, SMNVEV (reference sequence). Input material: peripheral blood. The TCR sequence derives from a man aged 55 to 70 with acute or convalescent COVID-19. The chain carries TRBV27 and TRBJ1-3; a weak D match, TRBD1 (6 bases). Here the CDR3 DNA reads TGTGCCAGCAGTGCACAGGGTTTTGGAAACACCATATATTTT. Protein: CASSAQGFGNTIYF.